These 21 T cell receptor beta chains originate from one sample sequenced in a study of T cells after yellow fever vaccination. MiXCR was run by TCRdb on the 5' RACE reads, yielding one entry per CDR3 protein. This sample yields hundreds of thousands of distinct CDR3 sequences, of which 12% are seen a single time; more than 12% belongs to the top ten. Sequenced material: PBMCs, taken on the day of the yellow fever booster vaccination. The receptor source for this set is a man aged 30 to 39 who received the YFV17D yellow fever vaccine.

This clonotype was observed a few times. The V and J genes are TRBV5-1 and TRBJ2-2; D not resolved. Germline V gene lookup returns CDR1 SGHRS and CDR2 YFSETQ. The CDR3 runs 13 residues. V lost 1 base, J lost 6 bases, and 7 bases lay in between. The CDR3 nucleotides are TGCGCCAGCAGCTTGTTTAGGCCCGGGGAGCTGTTTTTT. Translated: CASSLFRPGELFF.

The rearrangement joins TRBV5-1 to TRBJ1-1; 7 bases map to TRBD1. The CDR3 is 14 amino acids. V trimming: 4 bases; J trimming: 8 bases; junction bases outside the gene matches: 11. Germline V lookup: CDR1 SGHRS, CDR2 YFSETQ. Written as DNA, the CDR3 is TGCGCCAGCAGCCCCGATACGGCGACAGGGGAAGCTTTCTTT. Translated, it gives CASSPDTATGEAFF.

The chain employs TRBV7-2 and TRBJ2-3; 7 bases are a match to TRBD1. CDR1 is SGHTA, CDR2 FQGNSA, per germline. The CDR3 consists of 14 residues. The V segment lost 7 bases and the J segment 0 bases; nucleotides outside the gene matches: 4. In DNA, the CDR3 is TGTGCCAGCACCGGACAGGCTAGCACAGATACGCAGTATTTT. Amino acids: CASTGQASTDTQYF.

The CDR3 DNA sequence: TGTGCCAGCAGTACACAGGGAGCTAACTATGGCTACACCTTC. Amino acid sequence: CASSTQGANYGYTF. This chain joins TRBV6-1 and TRBJ1-2; possible D gene TRBD1, 6 bases. CDR1 is MNHNS and CDR2 is SASEGT in the germline V gene. The CDR3 extends over 14 amino acids. The V end was cut by 5 bases, the J end by 0 bases, with 10 bases between.

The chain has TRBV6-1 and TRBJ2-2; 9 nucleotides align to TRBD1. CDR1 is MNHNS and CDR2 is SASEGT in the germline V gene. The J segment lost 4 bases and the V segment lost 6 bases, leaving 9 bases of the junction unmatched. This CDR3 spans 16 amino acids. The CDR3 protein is CASREQGAQSTGELFF. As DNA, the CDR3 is TGTGCCAGCAGGGAACAGGGGGCGCAGAGCACCGGGGAGCTGTTTTTT.

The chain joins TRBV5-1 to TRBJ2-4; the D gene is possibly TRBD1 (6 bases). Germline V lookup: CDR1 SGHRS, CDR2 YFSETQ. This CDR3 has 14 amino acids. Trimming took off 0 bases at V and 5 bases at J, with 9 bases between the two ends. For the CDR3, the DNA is TGCGCCAGCAGCTTGGACAGGGTCGAAAACATTCAGTACTTC. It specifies CASSLDRVENIQYF.

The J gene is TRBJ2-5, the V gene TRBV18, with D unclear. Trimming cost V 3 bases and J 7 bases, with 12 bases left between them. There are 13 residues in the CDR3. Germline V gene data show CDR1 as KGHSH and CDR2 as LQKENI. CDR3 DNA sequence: TGTGCCAGCTCACCCCAAGAAGAGGCGACCCAGTACTTC. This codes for CASSPQEEATQYF.

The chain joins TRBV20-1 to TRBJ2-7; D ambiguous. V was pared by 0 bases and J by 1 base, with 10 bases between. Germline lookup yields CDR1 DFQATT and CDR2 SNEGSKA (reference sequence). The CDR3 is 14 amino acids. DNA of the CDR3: TGCAGTGCTAGAGATCATTTGGGATCCTACGAGCAGTACTTC. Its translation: CSARDHLGSYEQYF.

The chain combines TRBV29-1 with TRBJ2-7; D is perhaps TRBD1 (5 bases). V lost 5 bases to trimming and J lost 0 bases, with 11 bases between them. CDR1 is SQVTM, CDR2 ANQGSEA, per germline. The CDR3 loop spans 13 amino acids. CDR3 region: CSVRTPSSYEQYF. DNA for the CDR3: TGCAGCGTTCGGACACCTAGCTCCTACGAGCAGTACTTC.

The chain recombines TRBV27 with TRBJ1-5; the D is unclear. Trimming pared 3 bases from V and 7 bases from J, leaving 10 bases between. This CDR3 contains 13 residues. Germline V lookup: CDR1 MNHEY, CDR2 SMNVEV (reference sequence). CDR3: CASSLGRTQPQHF. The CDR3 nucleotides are TGTGCCAGCAGTTTGGGGAGAACCCAGCCCCAGCATTTT.

The CDR3 is CSASAHRITDTQYF. The CDR3 DNA reads TGCAGTGCCTCGGCCCACAGAATCACAGATACGCAGTATTTT. The chain recombines TRBV20-1 with TRBJ2-3; no clear D gene. The germline V gene encodes CDR1 DFQATT and CDR2 SNEGSKA (reference sequence). CDR3 length: 14 amino acids. V shed 6 bases and J shed 2 bases, with 15 bases lying between them.

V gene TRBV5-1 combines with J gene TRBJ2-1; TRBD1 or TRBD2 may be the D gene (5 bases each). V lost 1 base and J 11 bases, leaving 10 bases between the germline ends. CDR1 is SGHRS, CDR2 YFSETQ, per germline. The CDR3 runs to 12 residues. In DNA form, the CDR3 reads TGCGCCAGCAGCTTGCCGGGACCGAAGCAGTTCTTC. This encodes CASSLPGPKQFF.

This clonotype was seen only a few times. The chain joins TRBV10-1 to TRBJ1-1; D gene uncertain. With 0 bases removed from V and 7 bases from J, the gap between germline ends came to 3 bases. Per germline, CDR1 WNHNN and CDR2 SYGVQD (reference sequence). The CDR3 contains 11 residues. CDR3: CASSESGEAFF. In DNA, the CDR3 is TGCGCCAGCAGTGAGTCCGGTGAAGCTTTCTTT.

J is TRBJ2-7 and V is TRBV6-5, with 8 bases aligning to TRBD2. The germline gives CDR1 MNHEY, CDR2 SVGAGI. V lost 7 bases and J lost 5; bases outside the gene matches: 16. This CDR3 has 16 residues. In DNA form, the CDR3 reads TGTGCCAGCAATCTCCAGCGTGGGCGGGGGGTCCACGAGCAGTACTTC. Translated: CASNLQRGRGVHEQYF.

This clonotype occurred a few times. CDR3 region: CASSLNLGGQETQYF. The CDR3 nucleotides read TGCGCCAGCAGCTTGAACCTTGGAGGGCAAGAGACCCAGTACTTC. The chain employs TRBV5-1 and TRBJ2-5; weak D call: TRBD2 (6 bases). Trimming left V 1 base short and J 2 bases short, with 12 bases between. This CDR3 is built from 15 residues. Germline lookup yields CDR1 SGHRS and CDR2 YFSETQ.

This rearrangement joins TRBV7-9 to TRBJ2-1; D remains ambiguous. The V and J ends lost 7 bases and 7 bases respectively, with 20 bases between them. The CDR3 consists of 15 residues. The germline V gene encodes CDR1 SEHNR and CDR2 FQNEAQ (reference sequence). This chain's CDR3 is CASTLGKKGINEQFF. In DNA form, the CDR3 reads TGTGCCAGCACATTAGGGAAAAAAGGCATTAATGAGCAGTTCTTC.

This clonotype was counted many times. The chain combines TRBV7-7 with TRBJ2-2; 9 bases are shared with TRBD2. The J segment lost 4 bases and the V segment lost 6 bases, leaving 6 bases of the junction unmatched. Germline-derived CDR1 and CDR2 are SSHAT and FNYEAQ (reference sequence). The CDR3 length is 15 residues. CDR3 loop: CASSKGLASTGELFF. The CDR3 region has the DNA TGTGCCAGCAGTAAAGGACTAGCGAGCACCGGGGAGCTGTTTTTT.

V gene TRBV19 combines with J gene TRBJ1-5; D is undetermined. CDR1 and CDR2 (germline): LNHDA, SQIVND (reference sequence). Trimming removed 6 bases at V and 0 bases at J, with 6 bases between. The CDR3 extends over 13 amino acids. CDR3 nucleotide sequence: TGTGCCAGTAGCGACATTAGCAATCAGCCCCAGCATTTT. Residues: CASSDISNQPQHF.

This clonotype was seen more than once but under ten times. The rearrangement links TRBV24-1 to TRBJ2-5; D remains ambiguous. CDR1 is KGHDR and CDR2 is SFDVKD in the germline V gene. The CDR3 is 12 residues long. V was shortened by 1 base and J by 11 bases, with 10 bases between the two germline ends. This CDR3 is CATSDFGPGQYF. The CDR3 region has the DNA TGTGCCACCAGTGATTTTGGCCCTGGGCAGTACTTC.

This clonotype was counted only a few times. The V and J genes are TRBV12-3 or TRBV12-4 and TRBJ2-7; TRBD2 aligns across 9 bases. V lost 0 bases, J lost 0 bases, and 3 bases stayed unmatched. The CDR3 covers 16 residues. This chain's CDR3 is CASSLAGGRASYEQYF. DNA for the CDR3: TGTGCCAGCAGTTTAGCCGGCGGGAGGGCCTCCTACGAGCAGTACTTC.

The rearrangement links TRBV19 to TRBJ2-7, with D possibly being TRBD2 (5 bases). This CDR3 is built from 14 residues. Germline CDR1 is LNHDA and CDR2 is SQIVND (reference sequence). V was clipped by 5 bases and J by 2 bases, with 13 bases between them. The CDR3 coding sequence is TGTGCCAGTAGTTTGACTACCCCCACCTACGAGCAGTACTTC. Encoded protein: CASSLTTPTYEQYF.